Shown below are 21 T cell receptor beta chains from a single sample sequenced in a study of blood T cell repertoires in COVID-19. Profiled with immunoSEQ multiplex PCR; TCRdb holds only in-frame clones, not every one. This sample yields 310,000 or so clones, of which 85% to 90% are seen a single time; 10% belongs to the top ten. The sample consisted of PBMCs or T cells enriched from blood (not recorded which). The receptors derive from a woman under 30 who had recovered from COVID-19.

The rearrangement links TRBV5-6 to TRBJ1-1, with D unclear. This CDR3 spans 14 amino acids. V dropped 4 bases and J dropped 1 base, with 11 bases sitting between them. CDR1 and CDR2 from the germline V gene are SGHDT and YYEEEE. The CDR3 region has the DNA TGTGCCAGCAGCCTGACGCGGGCGAACACTGAAGCTTTCTTT. It encodes CASSLTRANTEAFF.

In this sample, this clone turned up a few times. The chain couples TRBV2 to TRBJ2-1; 8 bases agree with TRBD2. Germline V gives CDR1 SNHLY, CDR2 FYNNEI. J gave up 4 bases and V 3 bases, and 5 bases lay outside the gene matches. The length of the CDR3 is 15 residues. The CDR3 sequence is CASSEGRGGYNEQFF. CDR3 coding DNA: TGTGCCAGCAGTGAGGGTCGGGGGGGTTACAATGAGCAGTTCTTC.

The chain uses TRBV7-2 and TRBJ2-1; no definite D call. With 1 base removed from V and 7 bases from J, the gap between germline ends came to 8 bases. Germline V lookup: CDR1 SGHTA, CDR2 FQGNSA. The CDR3 has 13 residues. Here the CDR3 reads CASSLVVLNEQFF. The DNA of the CDR3 is TGTGCCAGCAGCTTAGTAGTTCTGAATGAGCAGTTCTTC.

This rearrangement joins TRBV13 to TRBJ2-3; 10 nucleotides line up with TRBD1. The CDR3 spans 17 residues. Per the germline V gene, CDR1 is PRHDT and CDR2 is FYEKMQ (reference sequence). Losses at the gene ends were 5 bases for V and 1 base for J; bases not matched to a gene: 9. CDR3 loop: CASSQNTGTGGTDTQYF. The CDR3 DNA follows: TGTGCCAGCAGCCAAAACACAGGGACAGGGGGCACAGATACGCAGTATTTT.

The genes are TRBV5-1 and TRBJ2-1, with D unresolved. V was shortened by 4 bases and J by 6 bases, with 8 bases between the two germline ends. Germline V gene sequence: CDR1 SGHRS, CDR2 YFSETQ. The CDR3 has 12 residues. This CDR3 is CASSVYPNEQFF. CDR3 coding DNA: TGCGCCAGCAGCGTGTATCCCAATGAGCAGTTCTTC.

The rearrangement joins TRBV7-2 to TRBJ1-4; 9 bases map to TRBD1. This CDR3 has 15 residues. J was trimmed by 8 bases and V by 4 bases; bases with no gene match: 8. Germline assignment: CDR1 SGHTA and CDR2 FQGNSA. In DNA, the CDR3 is TGTGCCAGCAGCTACAGACAGGGGGAAGGGGAAAAACTGTTTTTT. Protein: CASSYRQGEGEKLFF.

This clone was counted once. CDR3 sequence: CASSMGRGGNTGELFF. The CDR3 nucleotides read TGTGCCAGTAGTATGGGGAGGGGCGGAAACACCGGGGAGCTGTTTTTT. V is TRBV19 and J is TRBJ2-2; TRBD2 aligns across 7 bases. Germline assignment: CDR1 LNHDA and CDR2 SQIVND (reference sequence). Trimming cost V 3 bases and J 2 bases; bases outside gene matches: 6. The CDR3 loop spans 16 amino acids.

The rearrangement joins TRBV6-5 to TRBJ1-5, with D perhaps TRBD1 (6 bases). The V end was cut by 3 bases, the J end by 2 bases, with 11 bases between. In germline, CDR1 is MNHEY, CDR2 SVGAGI. The CDR3 is 15 amino acids. The CDR3 DNA reads TGTGCCAGCAGTTATGGCAGGGGTGGCAATCAGCCCCAGCATTTT. It translates to CASSYGRGGNQPQHF.

The chain recombines TRBV11-2 with TRBJ2-7; tentatively, D is TRBD1 (6 bases). The CDR3 is 14 amino acids. The germline V gene has CDR1 SGHAT and CDR2 FQNNGV. Trimming shortened V by 5 bases and J by 3 bases, and 14 bases separated the two germline ends. The DNA for the CDR3 is TGTGCCAGCAGCCCTCCAGGCAGGGGCTACGAGCAGTACTTC. Translation gives CASSPPGRGYEQYF.

The chain has TRBV29-1 and TRBJ1-3; D is perhaps TRBD1 (6 bases). Germline values: CDR1 SQVTM, CDR2 ANQGSEA. This CDR3 comprises 12 residues. Trimming removed 7 bases at V and 4 bases at J, with 11 bases between. The CDR3, as DNA: TGCAGCGCTACAGGGACCGGAAACACCATATATTTT. Residues: CSATGTGNTIYF.

As concerns this clone: Relative to the germline gene, one junction end is altered; a read error may explain this. The chain carries TRBV2 and TRBJ1-2, with 7 bases identical to TRBD1. The CDR3 has 14 amino acids. From germline, CDR1 is SNHLY and CDR2 FYNNEI. The CDR3 region has the DNA TGTGCCAGCAGTGTTGAGGGGGCTAATTATGGCTACACCTTC. This encodes CASSVEGANYGYTF.

This chain joins TRBV7-9 and TRBJ1-2, with 12 bases aligning to TRBD1. Germline CDR1 reads SEHNR; CDR2 reads FQNEAQ (reference sequence). This CDR3 has 16 amino acids. The V and J ends lost 1 base and 6 bases, in that order; junction bases with no gene match: 6. The CDR3 protein is CASSLGTGTGGNGYTF. The CDR3 nucleotides read TGTGCCAGCAGCTTAGGGACCGGGACAGGGGGCAATGGCTACACCTTC.

The rearrangement uses TRBV5-1 and TRBJ1-2; maybe TRBD1 (5 bases). The germline V and J ends were trimmed by 2 bases and 7 bases, with 6 bases remaining between them. CDR1 and CDR2 (germline): SGHRS, YFSETQ. CDR3 length: 11 residues. The CDR3 nucleotides read TGCGCCAGCAGCTTTGACAGTGGCTACACCTTC. Protein: CASSFDSGYTF.

This chain joins TRBV27 and TRBJ2-2; D gene unclear. CDR3 size: 13 residues. The V gene's germline CDR1 is MNHEY and CDR2 SMNVEV (reference sequence). The V gene lost 2 bases and the J gene lost 6 bases, with 7 bases spanning the gap. The DNA for the CDR3 is TGTGCCAGCAGTTTAGAGTTGTCCGGGGAGCTGTTTTTT. This encodes CASSLELSGELFF.

A single count supports this clone. The chain carries TRBV7-9 and TRBJ2-7; 7 bases are a match to TRBD1. With 5 bases clipped from V and 3 bases from J, the junction kept 4 bases outside the gene matches. Germline values: CDR1 SEHNR, CDR2 FQNEAQ (reference sequence). This CDR3 region has 13 residues. The CDR3 loop reads CASSQTGNYEQYF. Here the CDR3 DNA reads TGTGCCAGCAGCCAGACAGGGAACTACGAGCAGTACTTC.

The chain couples TRBV7-3 to TRBJ2-1; 8 nucleotides align to TRBD2. The CDR3 spans 15 residues. J lost 4 bases, V lost 6 bases, and 8 bases had no gene match. Germline V lookup: CDR1 SGHTA, CDR2 FQGTGA. CDR3 DNA: TGTGCCAGCAGTTCCAGCGGGGGCGGGTACAATGAGCAGTTCTTC. It codes for CASSSSGGGYNEQFF.

The rearrangement links TRBV18 to TRBJ1-5; D not resolved. CDR3 length: 15 amino acids. Germline assignment: CDR1 KGHSH and CDR2 LQKENI. Trimming took 5 bases from V and 1 from J, leaving 12 bases between them. The CDR3 spells CASSSNSWSNQPQHF. The CDR3, as DNA: TGTGCCAGCTCATCAAACAGCTGGAGCAATCAGCCCCAGCATTTT.

The rearrangement joins TRBV5-1 to TRBJ2-1, with TRBD2 matching 13 bases. The CDR3 covers 18 residues. Germline trimming cut 3 bases from V and 2 bases from J; bases unmatched to any gene: 8. Germline V gene sequence: CDR1 SGHRS, CDR2 YFSETQ. CDR3 sequence reads: CASSYHRTSGGTYNEQFF. CDR3 sequence (DNA): TGCGCCAGCAGCTACCATCGGACTAGCGGGGGCACCTACAATGAGCAGTTCTTC.

The chain uses TRBV29-1 and TRBJ2-2; TRBD1 matches 9 bases. The CDR3 covers 16 residues. Germline loops: CDR1 SQVTM, CDR2 ANQGSEA. Trimming took 0 bases from V and 3 from J; bases not matched to a gene: 5. CDR3 in DNA: TGCAGCGTTGAAGATCCGGGACAGGGCTACACCGGGGAGCTGTTTTTT. This sequence encodes CSVEDPGQGYTGELFF.

This rearrangement joins TRBV7-2 to TRBJ1-1; TRBD1 matches 8 bases. V was clipped by 5 bases and J by 0 bases; unmatched bases: 8. CDR3 length: 16 amino acids. Germline-derived CDR1 and CDR2 are SGHTA and FQGNSA. DNA of the CDR3: TGTGCCAGCAGCCCGGGACAGGTACTTCTGAACACTGAAGCTTTCTTT. Translating it yields CASSPGQVLLNTEAFF.

The V and J genes are TRBV5-8 and TRBJ2-7; D is undetermined. The ends were cut back, 4 bases at V and 2 bases at J, with 10 bases in the middle. Germline V gives CDR1 SGHTS, CDR2 YDEGEE. The CDR3 runs 13 residues. CDR3 DNA sequence: TGTGCCAGCAGCCCCCGGGTCGCCTACGAGCAGTACTTC. Protein sequence: CASSPRVAYEQYF.